The rows below give T cell receptor beta chains drawn from one sample of a study of T cell repertoires in cytomegalovirus infection. No cognate antigen is known for these TCRs. TCRdb independently ran MiXCR on the reads; one entry per CDR3 protein. The table shows 200,000 or so distinct CDR3 sequences, with approximately 38% occurring only once. The input for sequencing was CD8+ T cells from cultured PBMCs, taken from culture after CMV antigen stimulation. The receptor set was obtained from a human donor in good health (CMV status not recorded). Some clones in this sample may be carry-over from other donors' samples. CDR3s include the opening cysteine and the closing phenylalanine or tryptophan. D genes are given only for firm matches. Part of the rows lack a size; the others show once, few, many or a class for expanded clones.

v_gene	abundance	d_gene	j_gene	CDR3aa	CDR3nt
TRBV12-3/TRBV12-4	.	.	TRBJ2-7	CASSYGQSTYEQYF	TGTGCCAGCAGTTACGGACAGAGTACCTACGAGCAGTACTTC
TRBV6-5	few	.	TRBJ2-3	CAKPPQLGADTQYF	TGTGCCAAACCTCCTCAGTTGGGGGCAGATACGCAGTATTTT
TRBV28	.	.	TRBJ1-5	CASSSNRLDLNQPQHF	TGTGCCAGCAGCTCCAATCGGCTGGACCTTAATCAGCCCCAGCATTTT
TRBV7-2	many	TRBD1	TRBJ2-1	CASSIDRAHSYNEQFF	TGTGCCAGCAGCATTGACAGGGCTCACTCCTACAATGAGCAGTTCTTC
TRBV29-1	few	.	TRBJ2-1	CSVEDGRAGWFNEQFF	TGCAGCGTTGAAGATGGCCGGGCTGGTTGGTTCAATGAGCAGTTCTTC
TRBV7-2	few	TRBD2	TRBJ2-3	CASSLGVVLAGDTQYF	TGTGCCAGCAGCTTAGGGGTCGTCCTAGCGGGAGATACGCAGTATTTT
TRBV7-6	.	TRBD1	TRBJ1-1	CASSPHRGINTEAFF	TGTGCCAGCAGCCCTCACAGGGGGATTAACACTGAAGCTTTCTTT
TRBV20-1	few	TRBD1	TRBJ1-3	CSAGTEGNTIYF	TGCAGTGCCGGGACAGAAGGAAACACCATATATTTT
TRBV14	.	TRBD2	TRBJ2-7	CASSTSGRALYEQYF	TGTGCCAGCAGCACTAGCGGGAGGGCCTTGTACGAGCAGTACTTC
TRBV4-2	.	TRBD2	TRBJ2-3	CASSQVQRGGQTDTQYF	TGTGCCAGCAGCCAAGTCCAGCGGGGGGGCCAGACAGATACGCAGTATTTT
TRBV10-3	few	.	TRBJ2-5	CAISPDEERYQETQYF	TGTGCCATCAGTCCTGATGAAGAGCGCTACCAAGAGACCCAGTACTTC
TRBV5-1	many	TRBD1	TRBJ2-3	CASSSGQGTDTQYF	TGCGCCAGCAGCTCCGGACAGGGCACAGATACGCAGTATTTT
TRBV7-2	few	TRBD2	TRBJ2-3	CASSLREGTPSTDTQYF	TGTGCCAGCAGCTTAAGGGAGGGTACCCCTAGCACAGATACGCAGTATTTT
TRBV7-9	.	TRBD2	TRBJ2-5	CASSIQRERTQYF	TGTGCCAGCAGCATCCAGCGGGAGCGGACCCAGTACTTC
TRBV27	.	.	TRBJ2-1	CASSRGDEQFF	TGTGCCAGCAGCCGCGGGGATGAGCAGTTCTTC
TRBV10-3	few	.	TRBJ2-1	CAIGGWDSEKLHDEQFF	TGTGCCATCGGGGGGTGGGACAGCGAGAAACTACACGATGAGCAGTTCTTC
TRBV3-1	few	.	TRBJ2-1	CASSQGSLVRLPSSYNEQFF	TGTGCCAGCAGCCAAGGATCCCTAGTACGGCTTCCGAGCTCCTACAATGAGCAGTTCTTC
TRBV11-2	.	TRBD1	TRBJ1-1	CASRFSTGGTEAFF	TGTGCCAGCAGATTCAGTACAGGGGGAACTGAAGCTTTCTTT
TRBV7-3	.	TRBD2	TRBJ2-2	CASSSTGLAGAPVAGELFF	TGTGCCAGCAGCTCAACTGGACTAGCGGGAGCCCCAGTGGCCGGGGAGCTGTTTTTT
TRBV27	.	.	TRBJ1-1	CASSPLTGSMPEAFF	TGTGCCAGCAGTCCCCTGACAGGTTCAATGCCTGAAGCTTTCTTT
TRBV7-9	few	TRBD2	TRBJ2-3	CASSSRGLAGRTDTQYF	TGTGCCAGCTCGTCCCGGGGACTAGCGGGGCGCACAGATACGCAGTATTTT
TRBV20-1	.	TRBD2	TRBJ2-7	CSARGTSDYEQYF	TGCAGTGCGAGAGGGACTAGTGACTACGAGCAGTACTTC
TRBV7-6	.	.	TRBJ1-4	CASSLSPRGVPTNEKLFF	TGTGCCAGCAGCCTAAGTCCCCGGGGCGTACCGACTAATGAAAAACTGTTTTTT
TRBV7-9	.	.	TRBJ2-1	CASSFLENEQFF	TGTGCCAGCAGCTTTCTAGAAAATGAGCAGTTCTTC
TRBV25-1	.	.	TRBJ1-1	CASSEGGRDTEAFF	TGTGCCAGCAGTGAAGGGGGAAGAGACACTGAAGCTTTCTTT
TRBV6-2/TRBV6-3	.	.	TRBJ2-6	CASVLRGRDDGANVLTF	TGTGCCAGCGTCCTAAGAGGCCGGGACGACGGGGCCAACGTCCTGACTTTC
TRBV7-9	.	.	TRBJ2-2	CASSPFVGSNTGELFF	TGTGCCAGCAGTCCATTCGTCGGATCGAACACCGGGGAGCTGTTTTTT
TRBV10-3	.	.	TRBJ2-4	CAISESGLGLAKNIQYF	TGTGCCATCAGTGAGTCTGGCTTGGGTCTAGCCAAAAACATTCAGTACTTC
TRBV12-3/TRBV12-4	.	.	TRBJ2-1	CASSPVWDEQFF	TGTGCCAGCAGCCCGGTCTGGGACGAGCAGTTCTTC
TRBV10-3	few	.	TRBJ2-3	CAISEGEDPRTDTQYF	TGTGCCATCAGTGAAGGAGAAGATCCTCGCACAGATACGCAGTATTTT
TRBV13	.	.	TRBJ1-1	CASSLGRGRMGEAFF	TGTGCCAGCAGCTTAGGCCGGGGGCGCATGGGTGAAGCTTTCTTT
TRBV6-1	.	.	TRBJ2-7	CAISEARGLPYEQYF	TGTGCCATAAGTGAAGCCCGGGGCCTTCCCTACGAGCAGTACTTC
TRBV27	few	TRBD1	TRBJ2-1	CASSHRGRGGEQFF	TGTGCCAGCAGCCACAGGGGGCGAGGAGGTGAGCAGTTCTTC
TRBV9	.	.	TRBJ1-6	CASSPGGEHNSPLHF	TGTGCCAGCAGCCCCGGAGGAGAACATAATTCACCCCTCCACTTT
TRBV28	few	.	TRBJ2-7	CASSPLTGVGYEQYF	TGTGCCAGCAGTCCCCTGACAGGCGTGGGCTACGAGCAGTACTTC
TRBV11-2	few	.	TRBJ1-2	CASSPSGTLPNYGYTF	TGTGCCAGCAGCCCCTCCGGGACTCTGCCTAACTATGGCTACACCTTC
TRBV6-1	.	TRBD1	TRBJ2-2	CASSIDRGTTGELFF	TGTGCCAGCAGTATCGACAGGGGCACCACCGGGGAGCTGTTTTTT
TRBV6-1	.	TRBD2	TRBJ2-5	CASKGLAGEGETQYF	TGTGCCAGCAAGGGCCTAGCGGGAGAGGGAGAGACCCAGTACTTC
TRBV6-6	.	TRBD2	TRBJ2-5	CASSYSKLAEETQYF	TGTGCCAGCAGTTACTCGAAGCTAGCGGAAGAGACCCAGTACTTC
TRBV9	.	TRBD2	TRBJ2-1	CASSPGLADYNEQFF	TGTGCCAGCAGCCCGGGACTAGCGGACTACAATGAGCAGTTCTTC
TRBV25-1	.	TRBD1	TRBJ1-1	CASSEFRTGSEAFF	TGTGCCAGCAGTGAGTTTCGGACAGGCTCTGAAGCTTTCTTT
TRBV11-3	few	.	TRBJ2-1	CASSPGVGLHNEQFF	TGTGCCAGCAGCCCGGGGGTGGGATTACACAATGAGCAGTTCTTC
TRBV27	.	.	TRBJ2-5	CASSLNLAETQYF	TGTGCCAGCAGTTTAAACCTCGCGGAGACCCAGTACTTC
TRBV7-7	few	.	TRBJ1-1	CASSPRFGAEAFF	TGTGCTAGCAGCCCCCGATTTGGGGCTGAAGCTTTCTTT
TRBV9	.	TRBD1	TRBJ2-7	CASSIEGQGVEQYF	TGTGCCAGCAGCATAGAAGGACAGGGGGTCGAGCAGTACTTC
TRBV7-2	many	.	TRBJ2-3	CASSQPKRPDTQYF	TGTGCCAGCAGCCAGCCAAAGAGGCCAGATACGCAGTATTTT
TRBV28	few	.	TRBJ2-7	CASSSHRVTESYEQYF	TGTGCCAGCAGTAGCCACCGGGTAACAGAGTCCTACGAGCAGTACTTC
TRBV27	.	TRBD1	TRBJ2-1	CASSLVTGVYNEQFF	TGTGCCAGCAGTTTAGTGACAGGGGTCTACAATGAGCAGTTCTTC
TRBV9	.	.	TRBJ2-3	CASSPAISDTQYF	TGTGCCAGCAGCCCCGCAATATCAGATACGCAGTATTTT
TRBV7-6	few	.	TRBJ2-1	CASSLRPGGTYNEQFF	TGTGCCAGCAGCTTAAGGCCAGGGGGGACCTACAATGAGCAGTTCTTC
TRBV28	few	.	TRBJ2-7	CASSFDPGRERNYEQYF	TGTGCCAGCAGTTTCGATCCCGGACGGGAACGCAACTACGAGCAGTACTTC
TRBV7-8	few	.	TRBJ1-2	CASSLERGANYGYTF	TGTGCCAGCAGCTTAGAGCGGGGGGCTAACTATGGCTACACCTTC
TRBV30	.	TRBD2	TRBJ2-3	CAWSGGGGADTQYF	TGTGCCTGGAGTGGGGGCGGGGGGGCAGATACGCAGTATTTT
TRBV7-8	few	.	TRBJ1-6	CASSLDSPLHF	TGTGCCAGCAGCTTAGATTCACCCCTCCACTTT
TRBV5-6	few	.	TRBJ2-1	CASSSRQTPYNEQFF	TGTGCCAGCAGCTCCCGACAGACACCATACAATGAGCAGTTCTTC
TRBV5-6	.	.	TRBJ2-7	CASSMTATSYEQYF	TGTGCCAGCAGCATGACTGCGACCTCCTACGAGCAGTACTTC
TRBV12-3/TRBV12-4	many	TRBD2	TRBJ2-3	CASSLGLDSTDTQYF	TGTGCCAGCAGTCTGGGACTAGATAGCACAGATACGCAGTATTTT
TRBV14	once	TRBD1	TRBJ2-7	CASSPHPQDRGYEQYF	TGTGCCAGCAGCCCCCACCCCCAGGACAGGGGGTACGAGCAGTACTTC
TRBV19	once	.	TRBJ1-5	CASRKDSYRRQPQHF	TGTGCCAGTAGGAAGGACAGTTATCGACGGCAGCCCCAGCATTTT
TRBV5-4	medium-sized	.	TRBJ2-6	CASSPVGAPGQTSGANVLTF	TGTGCCAGCAGCCCAGTGGGGGCCCCGGGACAAACCTCTGGGGCCAACGTCCTGACTTTC